A single sample is the source of the 12 T cell receptor beta chains below, sequenced in a study of blood T cell repertoires in COVID-19. Only in-frame clones appear in the TCRdb table, and some are missing; sequencing was by immunoSEQ multiplex PCR. The data contain roughly 200,000 clones, roughly 80% of them singletons. Sequenced input: peripheral blood. These receptors came from an elderly woman with COVID-19, enrolled during active disease.

V usage is TRBV7-3 and J usage is TRBJ2-7; D might be TRBD2 (6 bases). The V and J ends lost 5 bases and 3 bases respectively, with 11 bases between them. The CDR3 has 13 amino acids. Germline values: CDR1 SGHTA, CDR2 FQGTGA. This CDR3 reads CASSPGRNYEQYF. DNA for the CDR3: TGTGCCAGCAGCCCGGGGAGGAACTACGAGCAGTACTTC.

The V and J genes are TRBV7-3 and TRBJ2-3; TRBD2 aligns across 11 bases. The germline V gene encodes CDR1 SGHTA and CDR2 FQGTGA. The CDR3 runs 16 residues. The V and J ends lost 5 bases and 0 bases, in that order; junction bases with no gene match: 4. CDR3 sequence: CASSPRLAGSTDTQYF. The CDR3 DNA sequence: TGTGCCAGCAGCCCGAGACTAGCGGGAAGCACAGATACGCAGTATTTT.

The CDR3 spells CASSRGGGDYEQYF. In nucleotides, the CDR3 is TGTGCCAGCAGCAGGGGGGGAGGAGATTACGAGCAGTACTTC. V usage is TRBV7-9 and J usage is TRBJ2-7; a possible D gene is TRBD2 (7 bases). Trimming left V 5 bases short and J 4 bases short, with 15 bases between. Germline V CDR1 and CDR2: SEHNR, FQNEAQ (reference sequence). The CDR3 spans 14 residues.

The chain is built from TRBV2 and TRBJ1-5, with 7 bases that match TRBD1. The CDR3 runs to 14 residues. Germline V gene data show CDR1 as SNHLY and CDR2 as FYNNEI. V trimming: 6 bases; J trimming: 3 bases; junction bases outside the gene matches: 5. CDR3 sequence (DNA): TGTGCCAGCAGGGCAGGGGGGCCCAATCAGCCCCAGCATTTT. It yields the protein CASRAGGPNQPQHF.

The chain links TRBV6-5 to TRBJ1-3; D is unclear. Germline V CDR1 and CDR2: MNHEY, SVGAGI. The CDR3 runs to 15 residues. V was pared by 6 bases and J by 0 bases, with 12 bases between. The CDR3 DNA reads as TGTGCCAGCAGCCCCCTCAGCGGCTCTGGAAACACCATATATTTT. Amino acid sequence: CASSPLSGSGNTIYF.

Only one count was recorded for this clone. This CDR3 reads CASSQGQRGEQYF. Here the CDR3 DNA reads TGTGCCAGCAGCCAAGGTCAAAGAGGCGAGCAGTACTTC. This chain links TRBV14 with TRBJ2-7; D is unclear. Trimming shortened V by 1 base and J by 6 bases, and 10 bases separated the two germline ends. Germline CDR1 and CDR2: SGHDN and FVKESK. CDR3 length equals 13 residues.

This clone was recorded only once. The CDR3 DNA is TGTGCCAGTAGTCTCTCGACCGGGACTAGTACCAATGAGCAGTTCTTC. This sequence encodes CASSLSTGTSTNEQFF. The gene calls are TRBV19 and TRBJ2-1, with 8 bases lining up with TRBD2. The CDR3 loop spans 16 amino acids. Germline CDR1 LNHDA, CDR2 SQIVND (reference sequence). Germline trimming cut 5 bases from V and 6 bases from J; bases unmatched to any gene: 12.

This clone was seen a few times. The V gene is TRBV4-1, the J gene TRBJ1-1; D remains ambiguous. Germline lookup yields CDR1 MGHRA and CDR2 YSYEKL. The CDR3 covers 14 residues. V shed 1 base and J shed 6 bases, with 12 bases lying between them. In DNA form, the CDR3 reads TGCGCCAGCAGCCAAGTTGGAGGGAGGGCTGAAGCTTTCTTT. Its protein is CASSQVGGRAEAFF.

The rearrangement joins TRBV18 to TRBJ2-7; no clear D gene. The ends were cut back, 3 bases at V and 4 bases at J, with 7 bases in the middle. The CDR3 has 12 residues. The germline CDR1 and CDR2 sequences are KGHSH and LQKENI. In DNA, the CDR3 is TGTGCCAGCTCACCGAAACGGTACGAGCAGTACTTC. Translating it yields CASSPKRYEQYF.

The genes are TRBV5-1 and TRBJ2-3; D is possibly TRBD2 (5 bases). The CDR3 spans 15 residues. Trimming stripped 1 base from V and 3 bases from J, with 12 bases between. Germline-derived CDR1 and CDR2 are SGHRS and YFSETQ. The chain's CDR3 is CASSLQGRKTDTQYF. The DNA for the CDR3 is TGCGCCAGCAGCTTGCAAGGGAGAAAAACAGATACGCAGTATTTT.

The chain carries TRBV20-1 and TRBJ2-7; D gene ambiguous. The V gene's germline CDR1 is DFQATT and CDR2 SNEGSKA (reference sequence). The CDR3 runs to 10 residues. V dropped 4 bases and J dropped 4 bases, with 5 bases sitting between them. The CDR3 here is CSATGYEQYF. CDR3 DNA: TGCAGTGCTACGGGTTACGAGCAGTACTTC.

The chain carries TRBV27 and TRBJ1-2, with a weak D call TRBD1 (6 bases). The germline V gene has CDR1 MNHEY and CDR2 SMNVEV (reference sequence). Trimming shortened V by 5 bases and J by 4 bases, and 23 bases separated the two germline ends. This CDR3 has 17 amino acids. DNA for the CDR3: TGTGCCAGCAGTCCCCATATCGTCGTAGGGGGGGTCTATGGCTACACCTTC. It encodes CASSPHIVVGGVYGYTF.